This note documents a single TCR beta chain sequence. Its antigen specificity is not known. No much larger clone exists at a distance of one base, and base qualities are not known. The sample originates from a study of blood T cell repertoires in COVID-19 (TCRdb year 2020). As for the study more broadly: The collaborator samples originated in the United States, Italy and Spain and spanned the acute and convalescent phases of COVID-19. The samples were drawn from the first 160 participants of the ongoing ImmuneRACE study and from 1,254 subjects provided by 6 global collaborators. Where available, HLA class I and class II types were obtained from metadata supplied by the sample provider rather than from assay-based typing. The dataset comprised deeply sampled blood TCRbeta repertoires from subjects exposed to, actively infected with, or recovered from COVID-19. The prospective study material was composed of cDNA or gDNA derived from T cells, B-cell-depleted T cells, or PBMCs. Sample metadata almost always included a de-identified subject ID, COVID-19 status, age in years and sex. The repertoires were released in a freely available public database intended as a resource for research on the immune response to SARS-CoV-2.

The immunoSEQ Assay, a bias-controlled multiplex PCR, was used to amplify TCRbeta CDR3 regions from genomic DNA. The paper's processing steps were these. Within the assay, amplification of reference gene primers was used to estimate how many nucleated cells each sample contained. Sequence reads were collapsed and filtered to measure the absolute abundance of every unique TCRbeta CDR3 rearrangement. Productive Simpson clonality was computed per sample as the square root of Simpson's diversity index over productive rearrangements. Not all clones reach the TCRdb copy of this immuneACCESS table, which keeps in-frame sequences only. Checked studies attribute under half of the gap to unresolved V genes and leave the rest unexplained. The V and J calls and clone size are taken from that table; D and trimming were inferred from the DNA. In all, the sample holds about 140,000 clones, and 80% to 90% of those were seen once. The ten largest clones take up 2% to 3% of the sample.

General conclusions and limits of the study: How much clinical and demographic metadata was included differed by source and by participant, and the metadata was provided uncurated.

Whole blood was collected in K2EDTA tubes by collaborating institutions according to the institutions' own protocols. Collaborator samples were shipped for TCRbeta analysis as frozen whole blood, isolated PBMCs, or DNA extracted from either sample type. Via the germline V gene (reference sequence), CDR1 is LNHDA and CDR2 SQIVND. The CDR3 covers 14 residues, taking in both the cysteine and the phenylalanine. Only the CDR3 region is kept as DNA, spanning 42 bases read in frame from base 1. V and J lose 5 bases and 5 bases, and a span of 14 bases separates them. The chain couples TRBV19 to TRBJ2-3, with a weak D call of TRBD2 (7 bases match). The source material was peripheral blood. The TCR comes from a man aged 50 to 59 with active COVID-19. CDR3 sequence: CASSFRGGQDTQYF. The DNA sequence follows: TGTGCCAGTAGTTTTCGCGGGGGCCAAGATACGCAGTATTTT. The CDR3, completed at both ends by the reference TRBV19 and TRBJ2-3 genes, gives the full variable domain DGGITQSPKYLFRKEGQNVTLSCEQNLNHDAMYWYRQDPGQGLRLIYYSQIVNDFQKGDIAEGYSVSREKKESFPLTVTSAQKNPTAFYLCASSFRGGQDTQYFGPGTRLTVL.